These 20 T cell receptor beta chains were sequenced from one sample in a study of graft-versus-host responses after intestinal transplantation. These TCRs are of unknown antigen specificity. The data were produced by immunoSEQ multiplex PCR, yet TCRdb's version contains in-frame clones alone and is incomplete. The data contain under 65,000 clones, about 94% of them singletons. This sample comprised unstimulated CD4+ T cells sorted from spleen or lymph node cells, obtained before transplant. Every receptor here comes from a human donor who was the organ donor for an intestinal transplant.

The chain is built from TRBV19 and TRBJ1-2; no reliable D call. Germline V gives CDR1 LNHDA, CDR2 SQIVND (reference sequence). This CDR3 region has 12 residues. Trimming shortened V by 4 bases and J by 1 base, and 4 bases separated the two germline ends. CDR3 residues: CASSNVNYGYTF. CDR3 in DNA: TGTGCCAGTAGTAACGTTAACTATGGCTACACCTTC.

For the CDR3, the DNA is TGTGCCAGCAGTTGGGGACAGGGGGATAATTCACCCCTCCACTTT. The encoded protein is CASSWGQGDNSPLHF. V usage is TRBV6-1 and J usage is TRBJ1-6, with 11 bases identical to TRBD1. The CDR3 contains 15 residues. CDR1 and CDR2 (germline): MNHNS, SASEGT. Trimming removed 5 bases from V and 5 bases from J; junction bases left unmatched: 2.

V and J are TRBV7-2 and TRBJ1-5, with a weak D call TRBD1 (6 bases). V shed 1 base and J shed 0 bases, with 7 bases lying between them. This CDR3 comprises 15 residues. The germline gives CDR1 SGHTA, CDR2 FQGNSA. CDR3 nucleotide sequence: TGTGCCAGCAGCTTAGGCAGGGGTAGCAATCAGCCCCAGCATTTT. It specifies CASSLGRGSNQPQHF.

Note on this clone: At one of its ends the junction is not consistent with the germline gene, which may arise from a read error. For the CDR3, the DNA is TGTGCCAGCAGCTTGATCGGGGGGCCGAACAATGAGCAGCTCTTC. As protein: CASSLIGGPNNEQLF. The chain uses TRBV5-8 and TRBJ2-1; D is perhaps TRBD2 (7 bases). CDR3 size: 15 residues. The germline gives CDR1 SGHTS, CDR2 YDEGEE.

V usage is TRBV30 and J usage is TRBJ1-2; tentatively, D is TRBD1 (6 bases). V gave up 8 bases and J gave up 6 bases, with 37 bases separating them. This CDR3 is 19 amino acids long. Germline CDR1 reads GTSNPN; CDR2 reads SVGIG (reference sequence). CDR3 DNA: TGTGCCCCACTTAAAGAGCCGGGGGCCAGTTTGAGCGGTTGGAATGGCTACACCTTC. Encoded protein: CAPLKEPGASLSGWNGYTF.

The rearrangement links TRBV7-6 to TRBJ2-2; TRBD2 matches 7 bases. The CDR3 length is 15 residues. Per the germline V gene, CDR1 is SGHVS and CDR2 is FNYEAQ. V was clipped by 5 bases and J by 1 base; unmatched bases: 4. The CDR3 region has the DNA TGTGCCAGCAGCCCCGGGAGGAGGAACACCGGGGAGCTGTTTTTT. This sequence encodes CASSPGRRNTGELFF.

This clone showed up just once. V gene TRBV5-1 combines with J gene TRBJ1-5, with a tentative D call TRBD1 (5 bases). Germline CDR1 and CDR2: SGHRS and YFSETQ. V dropped 0 bases and J dropped 2 bases, with 15 bases sitting between them. This CDR3 spans 17 amino acids. The CDR3 DNA reads as TGCGCCAGCAGCTTGGACGGGGGTCCGAAGGGCAATCAGCCCCAGCATTTT. It codes for CASSLDGGPKGNQPQHF.

This clone was counted a single time. This CDR3 reads CASGLQGYEQYF. The DNA for the CDR3 is TGTGCTAGTGGTTTACAGGGTTACGAGCAGTACTTC. V gene TRBV12-5 combines with J gene TRBJ2-7, with D possibly being TRBD1 (6 bases). Trimming stripped 3 bases from V and 4 bases from J, with 7 bases between. CDR1 LGHNT and CDR2 FRNRAP come from the germline V gene. This CDR3 region has 12 residues.

V and J are TRBV7-3 and TRBJ2-7; a possible D gene is TRBD2 (6 bases). V was shortened by 4 bases and J by 3 bases, with 31 bases between the two germline ends. Germline V gene lookup returns CDR1 SGHTA and CDR2 FQGTGA. The CDR3 is 20 residues long. For the CDR3, the DNA is TGTGCCAGCAGCTCCCAAGGGGCCCGGGCTACACCCCCGGGGGACTACGAGCAGTACTTC. Its translation: CASSSQGARATPPGDYEQYF.

The chain is built from TRBV7-2 and TRBJ2-7; TRBD1 might be the D (7 bases). The CDR3 is 14 amino acids. CDR1 is SGHTA and CDR2 is FQGNSA in the germline V gene. V was clipped by 2 bases and J by 5 bases, with 13 bases between them. In DNA form, the CDR3 reads TGTGCCAGCAGCTTAAGACCCAGGGGGGACGAGCAGTACTTC. As protein: CASSLRPRGDEQYF.

V usage is TRBV4-1 and J usage is TRBJ1-5; D is possibly TRBD1 (5 bases). V was cut by 2 bases and J by 5 bases, with 7 bases left in between. CDR3 length: 13 residues. Germline-derived CDR1 and CDR2 are MGHRA and YSYEKL. The CDR3 loop reads CASSQQGHQPQHF. CDR3 DNA sequence: TGCGCCAGCAGCCAACAGGGCCATCAGCCCCAGCATTTT.

This CDR3 is CARSLGGQAGEQFF. The DNA for the CDR3 is TGTGCCAGAAGCTTAGGGGGGCAGGCGGGTGAGCAGTTCTTC. The J gene is TRBJ2-1, the V gene TRBV7-5; the D call of TRBD1 is as the table states it, not checked on the DNA. TRBV7-5 represents a pseudogene. This CDR3 comprises 14 residues.

This chain uses TRBV6-6 with TRBJ2-4, with D perhaps being TRBD1 or TRBD2 (5 bases each). V lost 6 bases and J lost 4, with 19 bases in between. There are 16 residues in the CDR3. Per germline, CDR1 MNHNY and CDR2 SVGAGI (reference sequence). CDR3 in amino acids: CASSRGYRDGKNIQYF. CDR3 nucleotide sequence: TGTGCCAGCAGCCGAGGCTACCGGGACGGAAAAAACATTCAGTACTTC.

The chain has TRBV7-9 and TRBJ2-5; TRBD2 aligns across 8 bases. Germline loops: CDR1 SEHNR, CDR2 FQNEAQ (reference sequence). The CDR3 consists of 13 residues. V lost 4 bases and J lost 3; bases outside the gene matches: 1. CDR3 sequence reads: CASSWRGEETQYF. The DNA for the CDR3 is TGTGCCAGCAGCTGGCGGGGGGAAGAGACCCAGTACTTC.

The chain joins TRBV5-8 to TRBJ2-3; TRBD1 matches at 9 bases. Germline V lookup: CDR1 SGHTS, CDR2 YDEGEE. Trimming took 4 bases from V and 3 from J; bases not matched to a gene: 9. This CDR3 has 16 amino acids. The CDR3: CASSLLDRGRTDTQYF. The CDR3 bases are TGTGCCAGCAGCCTCTTGGACAGGGGAAGAACAGATACGCAGTATTTT. Using reference TRBV5-8 and TRBJ2-3 for the parts outside the CDR3, the full variable domain is EAGVTQSPTHLIKTRGQQATLRCSPISGHTSVYWYQQALGLGLQFLLWYDEGEERNRGNFPPRFSGRQFPNYSSELNVNALELEDSALYLCASSLLDRGRTDTQYFGPGTRLTVL.

The J gene is TRBJ2-3, the V gene TRBV7-9, with D hard to call. The CDR3 totals 13 residues. CDR1 is SEHNR, CDR2 FQNEAQ, per germline (reference sequence). V lost 5 bases, J lost 2 bases, and 8 bases lay in between. The CDR3, as DNA: TGTGCCAGCAGCCCTAGTCCCACAGATACGCAGTATTTT. The encoded protein is CASSPSPTDTQYF.

The V call is TRBV11-2, the J call TRBJ2-2; TRBD1 aligns across 8 bases. The CDR3 contains 16 residues. The germline gives CDR1 SGHAT, CDR2 FQNNGV. V shed 1 base, J shed 2 bases, and the junction held 3 bases outside the gene matches. The CDR3 here is CASSLGTGFNTGELFF. CDR3 nucleotides: TGTGCCAGCAGCTTAGGGACAGGGTTTAACACCGGGGAGCTGTTTTTT.

This chain links TRBV7-2 with TRBJ1-1, with TRBD1 matching 7 bases. Germline-derived CDR1 and CDR2 are SGHTA and FQGNSA. This CDR3 contains 14 residues. The V gene end was trimmed by 1 base and the J gene end by 5 bases; junction bases not matched to a gene: 4. The CDR3 DNA sequence: TGTGCCAGCAGCTTAGTACAGGGGAGTACTGAAGCTTTCTTT. The encoded protein is CASSLVQGSTEAFF.

This clone showed up just once. V and J are TRBV5-4 and TRBJ1-2; possibly TRBD1 for D (6 bases). V shed 4 bases and J shed 4 bases, with 26 bases lying between them. This CDR3 is built from 18 residues. Germline assignment: CDR1 SGHNT and CDR2 YYREEE (reference sequence). As DNA, the CDR3 is TGTGCCAGCAGCCCGATTCGGCGGGGGGCGCGTCCCCTCTATGGCTACACCTTC. Protein: CASSPIRRGARPLYGYTF. Full variable domain (remainder filled in from reference TRBV5-4 and TRBJ1-2): ETGVTQSPTHLIKTRGQQVTLRCSSQSGHNTVSWYQQALGQGPQFIFQYYREEENGRGNFPPRFSGLQFPNYSSELNVNALELDDSALYLCASSPIRRGARPLYGYTFGSGTRLTVV.

The chain employs TRBV4-3 and TRBJ1-5, with D hard to call. Germline V gene sequence: CDR1 LGHNA, CDR2 YSLEER. The germline V and J ends were trimmed by 0 bases and 3 bases, with 6 bases remaining between them. The CDR3 is 14 amino acids. CDR3 in DNA: TGCGCCAGCAGCCAAGAACCAGTCAATCAGCCCCAGCATTTT. This codes for CASSQEPVNQPQHF.